The 27 T cell receptor beta chains reported below all come from one sample, sequenced in a study of blood T cell repertoires in COVID-19 (dated by TCRdb to 2018 to 2021). Libraries were built with the immunoSEQ multiplex PCR assay. TCRdb stores this immuneACCESS table with in-frame sequences only. Part of the clones is absent; in the studies checked, under half of the shortfall reflects unresolved V genes, and no reason is known for the rest. In this sample the table shows 15,000 to 20,000 clones, about nine tenths of which occur a single time. The ten biggest clones cover more than 10% of the sample. The sequenced material came from peripheral blood. All receptors derive from a human donor in a cohort sampled during active COVID-19.

This chain links TRBV7-2 with TRBJ1-4; tentative D call: TRBD1 (6 bases). Germline CDR1 and CDR2: SGHTA and FQGNSA. V was clipped by 1 base and J by 8 bases, with 17 bases between them. The CDR3 length is 16 residues. CDR3 sequence (DNA): TGTGCCAGCAGCTTAGGGGAACAGGGACGAGAGGAAAAACTGTTTTTT. It yields the protein CASSLGEQGREEKLFF.

With respect to this clone: An end of the junction does not agree with germline; a read error may underlie this. The chain has TRBV4-1 and TRBJ1-1, with D hard to call. Germline CDR1 and CDR2: MGHRA and YSYEKL. The CDR3 length is 17 residues. CDR3 sequence reads: CASSPGRGGLLNTEAFF. In nucleotides, the CDR3 is TGCGCCAGCAGCCCTGGCCGGGGTGGGTTGTTGAATACTGAAGCTTTCTTT.

On this clone itself: One end of the junction does not line up with germline, which may come from a read error. The rearrangement links TRBV19 to TRBJ1-5, with 8 bases fitting TRBD1. This CDR3 region has 15 residues. Germline CDR1 is LNHDA and CDR2 is SQIVND (reference sequence). The DNA for the CDR3 is TGTGCCAGTAGTATAGGGTCAGGGGGCAACCAGCCCCAGCATTTT. Residues: CASSIGSGGNQPQHF.

V gene TRBV28 combines with J gene TRBJ1-1; the D is unclear. Trimming removed 3 bases from V and 3 bases from J, with 11 bases in between. The germline gives CDR1 MDHEN, CDR2 SYDVKM. The CDR3 covers 14 residues. CDR3 residues: CASSFRFGDTEAFF. The CDR3 DNA reads TGTGCCAGCAGTTTCCGATTCGGAGACACTGAAGCTTTCTTT.

The chain joins TRBV9 to TRBJ2-3, with TRBD2 matching 11 bases. CDR3 length: 16 residues. Germline trimming cut 3 bases from V and 2 bases from J; bases unmatched to any gene: 5. In germline, CDR1 is SGDLS, CDR2 YYNGEE. CDR3 residues: CASSEIAGGNTDTQYF. As DNA, the CDR3 is TGTGCCAGCAGCGAGATAGCGGGGGGGAACACAGATACGCAGTATTTT.

This chain connects TRBV6-4 to TRBJ1-2, with D possibly matching TRBD1 (5 bases). Germline V gene sequence: CDR1 MRHNA, CDR2 SNTAGT. The CDR3 spans 13 residues. V was shortened by 0 bases and J by 8 bases, with 10 bases between the two germline ends. CDR3 sequence reads: CASSDSPGPGYTF. The DNA for the CDR3 is TGTGCCAGCAGTGACTCGCCAGGGCCCGGCTACACCTTC.

In DNA form, the CDR3 reads TGTGCCAGTAAAGACCTAAAGCGGGGTGGCGGGTACAATGAGCAGTTCTTC. It yields the protein CASKDLKRGGGYNEQFF. This chain connects TRBV19 to TRBJ2-1; 7 bases line up with TRBD2. This CDR3 has 17 residues. Germline loops: CDR1 LNHDA, CDR2 SQIVND (reference sequence). V shed 7 bases, J shed 4 bases, and the junction held 16 bases outside the gene matches.

This clone appeared a few times. This chain uses TRBV19 with TRBJ1-2; TRBD1 agrees at 7 bases. Germline values: CDR1 LNHDA, CDR2 SQIVND (reference sequence). The trim removed 8 bases at V and 4 bases at J, leaving 7 bases unmatched. The CDR3 contains 13 residues. CDR3 DNA: TGTGCCAGTTCTCGGACAGGTCCCTATGGCTACACCTTC. It is translated as CASSRTGPYGYTF.

The genes are TRBV7-8 and TRBJ1-3; TRBD1 matches 8 bases. The CDR3 is 17 residues long. Germline CDR1 SGHVS, CDR2 FQNEAQ. The ends lost 3 bases at V and 4 bases at J; junction bases unmatched: 11. In DNA, the CDR3 is TGTGCCAGCAGCTTGCTTCGGACAGGGCTCTCAGGAAACACCATATATTTT. Amino acids: CASSLLRTGLSGNTIYF.

This clone was seen only once. The CDR3: CASSPDGHNYGYTF. CDR3 sequence (DNA): TGTGCCAGCAGCCCGGACGGACATAACTATGGCTACACCTTC. J is TRBJ1-2 and V is TRBV7-2; TRBD1 might be the D (5 bases). Germline V gene sequence: CDR1 SGHTA, CDR2 FQGNSA. This CDR3 has 14 residues. Trimming pared 5 bases from V and 1 base from J, leaving 11 bases between.

The CDR3 DNA is TGTGCCAGCAGTACGGGACAGGGGGCTTTTGAGCAGTACTTC. Translating gives CASSTGQGAFEQYF. This chain connects TRBV28 to TRBJ2-7; 12 nucleotides agree with TRBD1. The V segment lost 5 bases and the J segment 7 bases; nucleotides outside the gene matches: 6. CDR1 and CDR2 from the germline V gene are MDHEN and SYDVKM. CDR3 size: 14 residues.

The table lists this clone with a count of one. The chain recombines TRBV6-5 with TRBJ2-6; no clear D gene. Germline V CDR1 and CDR2: MNHEY, SVGAGI. The CDR3 totals 16 residues. V shed 2 bases and J shed 0 bases, with 8 bases lying between them. CDR3 nucleotides: TGTGCCAGCAGTTACCAAGACACCTCTGGGGCCAACGTCCTGACTTTC. Residues: CASSYQDTSGANVLTF.

V gene TRBV7-8 combines with J gene TRBJ1-4; 8 bases match TRBD1. The CDR3 loop spans 15 amino acids. From germline, CDR1 is SGHVS and CDR2 FQNEAQ. J gave up 3 bases and V 5 bases, and 5 bases lay outside the gene matches. The CDR3 region is CASSPRTGSNEKLFF. The CDR3 region has the DNA TGTGCCAGCAGCCCAAGGACAGGGTCTAATGAAAAACTGTTTTTT.

The rearrangement uses TRBV6-5 and TRBJ2-4; the D gene is possibly TRBD1 (5 bases). Germline values: CDR1 MNHEY, CDR2 SVGAGI. Deletions cut 6 bases from V and 0 bases from J, with 6 bases between. The CDR3 contains 13 residues. CDR3 protein: CASRGLAKNIQYF. In nucleotides, the CDR3 is TGTGCCAGCAGGGGGCTAGCCAAAAACATTCAGTACTTC.

V gene TRBV7-2 combines with J gene TRBJ2-7, with 8 bases lining up with TRBD2. Germline V lookup: CDR1 SGHTA, CDR2 FQGNSA. The CDR3 runs 12 residues. J lost 12 bases, V lost 7 bases, and 11 bases had no gene match. The CDR3 loop reads CASTPGRGERYF. The CDR3 bases are TGTGCCAGCACCCCAGGGCGGGGGGAACGGTACTTC.

This clone was observed a handful of times. The chain is built from TRBV5-1 and TRBJ1-2, with 7 bases fitting TRBD1. Looked up from germline, CDR1 is SGHRS and CDR2 is YFSETQ. This CDR3 is 14 amino acids long. After removal of 2 bases from V and 2 bases from J, the junction contained 3 bases not matched to a gene. The CDR3 sequence is CASSFGTANYGYTF. The CDR3 nucleotides are TGCGCCAGCAGCTTTGGGACAGCCAACTATGGCTACACCTTC.

V usage is TRBV28 and J usage is TRBJ2-2, with a weak D call TRBD2 (6 bases). The CDR3 runs 15 residues. Germline CDR1 MDHEN, CDR2 SYDVKM. Trimming took off 4 bases at V and 3 bases at J, with 12 bases between the two ends. CDR3 nucleotide sequence: TGTGCCAGCAGTTGGAGGGAAAAGGACACCGGGGAGCTGTTTTTT. It translates to CASSWREKDTGELFF.

V is TRBV20-1 and J is TRBJ1-1, with D tentatively TRBD1 (6 bases). Germline CDR1 reads DFQATT; CDR2 reads SNEGSKA (reference sequence). The CDR3 is 11 residues long. The V and J ends lost 3 bases and 8 bases respectively, with 10 bases between them. The CDR3 coding sequence is TGCAGTGCTAGCCCGGGACAAGAAGCTTTCTTT. Translated, it gives CSASPGQEAFF.

In this sample, this clone turned up once. This chain uses TRBV5-1 with TRBJ2-7, with a possible D match to TRBD2 (5 bases). The germline V gene encodes CDR1 SGHRS and CDR2 YFSETQ. Trimming pared 4 bases from V and 2 bases from J, leaving 19 bases between. The CDR3 runs 16 residues. The CDR3 spells CASSAFARDLPYEQYF. In nucleotides, the CDR3 is TGCGCCAGCAGCGCGTTCGCCCGGGATCTACCCTACGAGCAGTACTTC.

This sequence joins TRBV7-2 and TRBJ2-3; weak D call: TRBD2 (6 bases). In germline, CDR1 is SGHTA, CDR2 FQGNSA. This CDR3 is 16 amino acids long. The ends were cut back, 5 bases at V and 2 bases at J, with 17 bases in the middle. The CDR3 loop is CASSPRQGGSTDTQYF. CDR3 nucleotide sequence: TGTGCCAGCAGCCCCCGGCAGGGAGGCTCCACAGATACGCAGTATTTT.

This sequence joins TRBV5-8 and TRBJ2-4; TRBD1 agrees at 7 bases. The CDR3 has 14 amino acids. The V segment lost 0 bases and the J segment 12 bases; nucleotides outside the gene matches: 9. Germline CDR1 reads SGHTS; CDR2 reads YDEGEE. CDR3 nucleotide sequence: TGTGCCAGCAGCTTGGCCCTATACAGGGGCACTCAGTACTTC. Translating it yields CASSLALYRGTQYF.

This chain connects TRBV6-5 to TRBJ1-1; 8 positions match TRBD1. The J segment lost 4 bases and the V segment lost 1 base, leaving 2 bases of the junction unmatched. This CDR3 is built from 14 residues. Per the germline V gene, CDR1 is MNHEY and CDR2 is SVGAGI. The DNA of the CDR3 is TGTGCCAGCAGTTACTTCGACAGGGGCACTGAAGCTTTCTTT. Its protein is CASSYFDRGTEAFF.

The chain is built from TRBV28 and TRBJ1-5; unclear D gene. Germline lookup yields CDR1 MDHEN and CDR2 SYDVKM. This CDR3 contains 14 residues. Trimming took 5 bases from V and 0 from J, leaving 8 bases between them. CDR3 in amino acids: CASSPRSSNQPQHF. The CDR3, as DNA: TGTGCCAGCAGTCCCCGCAGTAGCAATCAGCCCCAGCATTTT.

V usage is TRBV28 and J usage is TRBJ2-7, with 10 bases fitting TRBD2. J lost 4 bases, V lost 7 bases, and 4 bases had no gene match. This CDR3 has 13 amino acids. Germline CDR1 is MDHEN and CDR2 is SYDVKM. CDR3 in DNA: TGTGCCAGCACCGGACTAGCGGTTTACGAGCAGTACTTC. Amino acid sequence: CASTGLAVYEQYF.

The J gene is TRBJ1-1, the V gene TRBV10-1, with D unclear. Germline values: CDR1 WNHNN, CDR2 SYGVQD (reference sequence). The CDR3 extends over 13 amino acids. V was cut by 6 bases and J by 0 bases, with 8 bases left in between. CDR3 amino acids: CASRDSMNTEAFF. CDR3 sequence (DNA): TGCGCCAGCAGAGACTCAATGAACACTGAAGCTTTCTTT.

The chain joins TRBV7-3 to TRBJ2-2, with TRBD2 matching 8 bases. In germline, CDR1 is SGHTA, CDR2 FQGTGA. This CDR3 region has 14 residues. Trimming removed 9 bases from V and 1 base from J; junction bases left unmatched: 4. CDR3 loop: CASSSGGNTGELFF. The DNA for the CDR3 is TGTGCCAGTAGCAGCGGGGGGAACACCGGGGAGCTGTTTTTT.

The chain employs TRBV3-1 (or the pseudogene TRBV3-2) and TRBJ2-2; 8 bases map to TRBD1. V lost 4 bases, J lost 2 bases, and 12 bases stayed unmatched. CDR3 size: 18 residues. Germline CDR1 LGHDT, CDR2 YNNKEL (reference sequence). DNA for the CDR3: TGTGCCAGCAGCCGTCTTCTACAGGGGGTAGATAACACCGGGGAGCTGTTTTTT. This encodes CASSRLLQGVDNTGELFF.